Included here is one T cell receptor beta chain sequence, with context. By its share of the sample, this clone is medium-sized (0.01 to 0.1%). Its specific antigen is unknown. No base-level quality is on record; no much larger clone is a single base apart. Explained via the paper, the treatment or condition label denotes: randomized to nivolumab then ipilimumab (arm A) or the reverse (arm B). None of the patients in the trial had previously been given DNA-damaging chemotherapy. Samples came from patients with melanoma in CheckMate 064, a randomized, open-label phase II trial of sequential checkpoint blockade. Tumor TCR sequencing used genomic DNA from formalin-fixed paraffin-embedded (FFPE) tissue samples. The sample comes from a study of sequential checkpoint blockade in melanoma (dated by TCRdb to the late 2010s). Broadly, across the study: Using 1:1 randomization, the trial assigned patients either to first-line nivolumab followed by ipilimumab (arm A) or to ipilimumab followed by nivolumab (arm B). Both trial sequences were followed by maintenance nivolumab. TCRbeta immunosequencing was performed on DNA from approximately 93 pretreatment melanoma tumor samples. Roughly 82% of the matched tumor biopsy pairs taken before and after treatment were from the same lesion. Some 20 patients had matched tumor biopsies taken before treatment and at week 13, after single-agent nivolumab (arm A) or ipilimumab (arm B).

The CDR3 covers 15 residues, taking in both the cysteine and the phenylalanine. Only the CDR3 part of the read is kept: 45 bases, read in frame from the first base. From the germline V gene, CDR1 is MNHGY and CDR2 is SAAAGT. V ends up 5 bases short and J 4 bases short, with an unmatched junction base count of 10. The immunoSEQ Assay was used to immunosequence TCRbeta CDR3 regions from genomic DNA. Genomic DNA was amplified by bias-controlled multiplex PCR before high-throughput sequencing. The original pipeline was this. To quantify the absolute abundance of each unique TCRbeta CDR3 region, the sequences were collapsed and filtered. Clonality, defined as 1 minus Pielou's evenness, was calculated using productive rearrangements only. Tumor T-cell fraction was calculated by normalizing TCRbeta template counts to usable DNA, which was estimated from several housekeeping genes. A previously published method was used to identify clones with significantly greater frequencies in on-treatment samples than in baseline samples. The clones in this table, taken by TCRdb from immuneACCESS, are in-frame only. Not every clone is retained; where verified, under half of the shortfall comes from an unresolved V gene, and the cause of the rest is unknown. V and J calls and clone size are those listed in that table; D and trimming were worked out from the DNA. This sample comprises thousands of clones, roughly 28% of them detected only once. Roughly 5% of the sample goes to the ten largest clones.

Overall results and qualifications from the work: Within-arm analyses of tumor T-cell fraction were constrained by small sample sizes and reduced statistical power. Tumor T-cell fraction and clonality were correlated with PD-L1 staining and CD8+ T-cell counts, but not with mutational load. Patients with increases in tumor T-cell fraction and clonality by week 13 were approximately 30 times more likely to achieve clinical benefit. Larger, independent patient cohorts are needed to validate the response-prediction model that combines TCR metrics and mutation burden. Among patients in arm A, the nivolumab-first arm, pretreatment tumor TIL clonality was associated with response (P = .04).

The V and J genes are TRBV6-8 and TRBJ2-7; 8 nucleotides in the junction match TRBD1. Sequenced here: tumor tissue (inferred from file names), sampled from a patient given nivolumab and ipilimumab in sequence. The receptor was isolated from a human donor with melanoma. The nucleotide sequence is TGTGCCAGCAGTGGACGGACAGGGTGGGTTTACGAGCAGTACTTC. It is translated as CASSGRTGWVYEQYF.